This T cell receptor beta chain was observed in a study of metastatic and nonmetastatic thyroid tumors. Looking at the study overall: Repertoires from blood and tumor or nodule tissue of malignant and benign thyroid patients were compared.

All patients reached thyroid surgery having received no treatment beforehand. The CDR3 has 13 amino acids. Germline V lookup: CDR1 LNHDA, CDR2 SQIVND (reference sequence). For this clone: Its antigen remains unknown. The junction and the germline gene differ at one end; a read error may be behind it.

Authors' data handling: In papillary thyroid cancer, a distant-metastasis classifier was built using CDR3 differences across clinicopathological groups. TCRdb re-analyzed the PCR reads through MiXCR. What appears here as the V and J calls and clone size reflects TCRdb's work, not the paper's. This table has about 93,000 clones, roughly 13% appearing once. General study points: Patients with malignant thyroid tumors reportedly had significantly higher TCR beta diversity than those with benign nodules, in blood and tumor.

Sequencing was done on a sample of blood. The TCR originated in a female donor with papillary thyroid cancer or a benign thyroid nodule (not recorded which). Some clones in this sample may be carry-over from other donors' samples. This chain uses TRBV19 with TRBJ1-1; D is undetermined. CDR3 amino acids: CASSIGQNTEDFF. CDR3 coding DNA: TGTGCCAGTAGTATAGGGCAGAACACTGAAGATTTCTTT.